The source of this TCR beta chain is a study of immune heterogeneity within non-small cell lung tumors. Across the study: Among the tumors, several were squamous cell carcinomas, ten to eleven were non-squamous carcinomas and 1 was not otherwise specified.

Multiplex PCR amplified the TCR beta CDR3 region. Its first round ran for approximately 11 cycles with 32 V and 13 J primers. TCRdb re-derived calls from the multiplex PCR reads in MiXCR, one entry per CDR3 protein. The data hold about 3,000 distinct CDR3 sequences, with just over 25% observed a single time. General observations from the study: Comparison across individual patients showed largely distinct high-frequency T-cell receptor beta clonotypes. While identical dominant CDR3 beta clonotypes recurred across tumor sites within a patient, high-frequency clones unique to individual sites also appeared.

Turning to this clonotype: Its antigen is unknown.

Trimming removed 3 bases from V and 3 bases from J; junction bases left unmatched: 8. The CDR3 spans 16 residues. Germline CDR1 and CDR2: ENHRY and SYGVKD. For each sample, template was approximately 0.6 ug of bulk tumor genomic DNA. Doctors removed several biopsies from each primary tumor during surgery, keeping them far apart. Patients underwent curative surgery for non-small cell lung cancer (untreated and newly diagnosed). Donation came from patients with newly diagnosed non-small cell lung cancer who were having surgery with curative intent. Sequencing was performed on lung tumor tissue. The receptor's source is a female donor with non-small cell lung cancer. The chain combines TRBV10-3 with TRBJ2-5, with 9 bases matching TRBD2. The CDR3: CAISDPIAGEEETQYF. As DNA, the CDR3 is TGTGCCATCAGTGATCCGATAGCGGGAGAAGAAGAGACCCAGTACTTC.